A selection of T cell receptor beta chains follows, all from one sample in a study of blood T cell repertoires in COVID-19. Assay used: immunoSEQ multiplex PCR; TCRdb lists only in-frame clones, some missing. The sample contains roughly 190,000 clones, around 76% of which appear only once. Sequenced material: peripheral blood. Receptors were obtained from a woman aged 45-60 years with active or convalescent COVID-19. Both conserved end residues are part of each CDR3. A D gene is named only where the DNA matches it firmly. Not all rows give a size; the values are once, few, many and, for expanded clones, a class.

clone size	V gene	J gene	D gene	CDR3 DNA	CDR3 protein
NA	TRBV14	TRBJ2-3	TRBD2	TGTGCCAGCAGCCAAGGAGCGGGAGTGAACGCAGATACGCAGTATTTT	CASSQGAGVNADTQYF
NA	TRBV5-1	TRBJ2-5	TRBD2	TGCGCCAGCAGCTTGGGCGGGGGGGAGACCCAGTACTTC	CASSLGGGETQYF
NA	TRBV27	TRBJ1-2	NA	TGTGCCAGCAGTCCTCCAGGTCCCTTAACCTTC	CASSPPGPLTF
NA	TRBV19	TRBJ1-4	NA	TGTGCCAGTAGTGCAACAGGAAGAAATGAAAAACTGTTTTTT	CASSATGRNEKLFF
many	TRBV6-5	TRBJ1-6	NA	TGTGCCAGCAGTTCCCGACAGAATTCACCCCTCCACTTT	CASSSRQNSPLHF
few	TRBV7-2	TRBJ2-7	TRBD1	TGTGCCAGCAGCTCTGGAATCCGGACAGGGGGCGCAGGGCAGTACTTC	CASSSGIRTGGAGQYF
NA	TRBV7-2	TRBJ1-3	TRBD1	TGTGCCAGCAGCTTAGATCGGCTCGGGACAGCTGGAAACACCATATATTTT	CASSLDRLGTAGNTIYF
NA	TRBV19	TRBJ2-5	TRBD2	TGTGCCAGTAGAAGACTAGCGGGGGGGCCAGAGACCCAGTACTTC	CASRRLAGGPETQYF
NA	TRBV19	TRBJ1-4	NA	TGTGCCAGTAGCAAATCCGGACAGCCCACGGGGGAAAAACTGTTTTTT	CASSKSGQPTGEKLFF
NA	TRBV30	TRBJ2-7	NA	TGTGCCTGGAGTGCGGGACTCGATTTAACCTACGAGCAGTACTTC	CAWSAGLDLTYEQYF
NA	TRBV7-8	TRBJ1-2	NA	TGTGCCAGCAGCTTAGAGGGTGGGACACAGCATGTCTATGGCTACACCTTC	CASSLEGGTQHVYGYTF
NA	TRBV29-1	TRBJ1-2	TRBD1	TGCAGCGTTGACGGGACAGGGGACCATGGCTACACCTTC	CSVDGTGDHGYTF
NA	TRBV27	TRBJ2-2	TRBD1	TGTGCCAGCACTAGGACAGGGGTAAACACCGGGGAGCTGTTTTTT	CASTRTGVNTGELFF
once	TRBV5-1	TRBJ2-1	NA	TGCGCCAGCAGCTTGGGGGACACCGGGAAGGATGAGCAGTTCTTC	CASSLGDTGKDEQFF
NA	TRBV6-1	TRBJ2-4	TRBD1	TGTGCCAGCAGTGCCCTATTCGGGACAGGGACGGGTAGAACCAAAAACATTCAGTACTTC	CASSALFGTGTGRTKNIQYF
once	TRBV5-1	TRBJ2-3	TRBD2	TGCGCCAGCATATCCGGGACTAGCGGGGAGGCAGATACGCAGTATTTT	CASISGTSGEADTQYF
NA	TRBV6-5	TRBJ2-3	TRBD1	TGTGCCAGCAGTCTACTCGGGACAGACGGGGATACGCAGTATTTT	CASSLLGTDGDTQYF
NA	TRBV21-1	TRBJ2-7	NA	TGTGCCAGCCCCGAATATAGGACAGTCCTCTACGAGCAGTACTTC	CASPEYRTVLYEQYF
NA	TRBV10-1	TRBJ2-1	NA	TGCGCCAGCAGTGAGCGCGGGACCGGACCCAATGAGCAGTTCTTC	CASSERGTGPNEQFF
NA	TRBV18	TRBJ2-3	TRBD1	TGTGCCAGCTCACCACCGTCAGGGGGCCTTGGCACAGATACGCAGTATTTT	CASSPPSGGLGTDTQYF
NA	TRBV5-4	TRBJ2-5	NA	TGTGCCAGCAGCTTTCAAGATCGGGAGACCCAGTACTTC	CASSFQDRETQYF
NA	TRBV20-1	TRBJ2-7	NA	TGCAGTGCTAGGCCCCTAGACGAGCAGTACTTC	CSARPLDEQYF
NA	TRBV10-1	TRBJ1-5	NA	TGCGCCAGCTATCCTCCCGAGCGGGCCCAGCCCCAGCATTTT	CASYPPERAQPQHF
NA	TRBV15	TRBJ2-5	TRBD1	TGTGCCACCAACCCGGGACAGCAAGAGACCCAGTACTTC	CATNPGQQETQYF
NA	TRBV5-1	TRBJ2-1	NA	TGCGCCAGCACAAGACTTTATGGTAGCAACCAAAATGAGCAGTTCTTC	CASTRLYGSNQNEQFF
NA	TRBV21-1	TRBJ2-2	NA	TGTGCCAGCACCAAGAGCGGGGAGCTGTTTTTT	CASTKSGELFF
once	TRBV11-2	TRBJ2-3	NA	TGTGCCAGCAGCTTGCTAGACCTAGATACGCAGTATTTT	CASSLLDLDTQYF
NA	TRBV23-1	TRBJ1-1	TRBD1	TGCGCCAGCAGTCACCCCGAGGGACAGATGAACACTGAAGCTTTCTTT	CASSHPEGQMNTEAFF
once	TRBV19	TRBJ2-1	NA	TGTGCCAGTAAGAAGACCGGGTCAGGGGCCTACAATGAGCAGTTCTTC	CASKKTGSGAYNEQFF
NA	TRBV19	TRBJ2-2	TRBD2	TGTGCCAGTACCCCGGGACTAGCGGAGAACACCGGGGAGCTGTTTTTT	CASTPGLAENTGELFF
NA	TRBV5-6	TRBJ2-3	TRBD1	TGTGCCAGCAGCTTAGGGGACAGCCGGAGGGATACGCAGTATTTT	CASSLGDSRRDTQYF
NA	TRBV2	TRBJ1-2	NA	TGTGCCAGCAGTGAACTTGGGCCTTATGGCTACACCTTC	CASSELGPYGYTF
few	TRBV4-2	TRBJ1-2	TRBD1	TGTGCCAGCAGCCAAGATTCTAGGACAGGGGAAAACACCTTC	CASSQDSRTGENTF
NA	TRBV10-1	TRBJ1-1	NA	TGCGCCAGCAGTGGGAGGGAAGGGGACACTGAAGCTTTCTTT	CASSGREGDTEAFF
NA	TRBV7-2	TRBJ2-7	TRBD2	TGTGCCAGCAGCCGGACTAGCGGGAACCACGAGCAGTACTTC	CASSRTSGNHEQYF
once	TRBV5-1	TRBJ1-1	NA	TGCGCCAGCAGCTTGGCTGTTAACACTGAAGCTTTCTTT	CASSLAVNTEAFF
NA	TRBV28	TRBJ1-1	NA	TGTGCCAGCAGTTCCCCGGGGGGCGAGGGCACTGAAGCTTTCTTT	CASSSPGGEGTEAFF
NA	TRBV5-6	TRBJ2-5	NA	TGTGCCAGCAGCTTGGTCCCAGAGGGAGGCGAGACCCAGTACTTC	CASSLVPEGGETQYF
NA	TRBV11-1	TRBJ2-2	NA	TGTGCCAGCAGCTTAATGGTCGAGCGAGGCACCGGGGAGCTGTTTTTT	CASSLMVERGTGELFF
once	TRBV29-1	TRBJ1-1	NA	TGCAGACAGATTTTGTGGAACACTGAAGCTTTCTTT	CRQILWNTEAFF
NA	TRBV3-1/TRBV3-2	TRBJ1-4	NA	TGTGCCAGCAGCCAAGAATCGGGTTTTAATGAAAAACTGTTTTTT	CASSQESGFNEKLFF
few	TRBV19	TRBJ1-4	TRBD1	TGTGCCAGTAGCGCCCCCTACAGGGGGCGCCCTGAAAAACTGTTTTTT	CASSAPYRGRPEKLFF
NA	TRBV4-2	TRBJ1-5	TRBD1	TGTGCCAGCAGCCAGGGACAGGGGGATCAGCCCCAGCATTTT	CASSQGQGDQPQHF
few	TRBV27	TRBJ1-5	NA	TGTGCCAGCAGTTCCCAAAATCAGCCCCAGCATTTT	CASSSQNQPQHF
NA	TRBV12-3/TRBV12-4	TRBJ1-6	NA	TGTGCCAGCAGTTGGGACATGCATTCACCCCTCCACTTT	CASSWDMHSPLHF